One sample yielded the 12 T cell receptor beta chains listed below, sequenced in a study of shared clonotypes between healthy human individuals. Sequenced by immunoSEQ multiplex PCR; TCRdb stores in-frame clones only, minus some. The sample carries about 2.4 million clones, over 85% recorded once. Input material: naive CD4+ T cells from PBMCs. Subset noted: CD45RA+ positively selected. Receptors originate from a man in his late teens or twenties in good health. Some clones in this sample may be carry-over from other donors' samples.

The rearrangement uses TRBV29-1 and TRBJ1-1, with D possibly TRBD1 on 5 matching bases. Germline-derived CDR1 and CDR2 are SQVTM and ANQGSEA. This CDR3 is built from 14 residues. Trimming pared 7 bases from V and 0 bases from J, leaving 15 bases between. As DNA, the CDR3 is TGCAGCGCATACCTCGGGACCGTGAACACTGAAGCTTTCTTT. Residues: CSAYLGTVNTEAFF.

This clone occurred once. This chain links TRBV29-1 with TRBJ2-7, with 8 bases matching TRBD2. Germline CDR1 SQVTM, CDR2 ANQGSEA. This CDR3 spans 12 amino acids. V was pared by 6 bases and J by 5 bases, with 6 bases of the junction left unmatched. The CDR3 protein is CSVARGGDEQYF. In nucleotides, the CDR3 is TGCAGCGTCGCCCGGGGGGGGGACGAGCAGTACTTC.

J is TRBJ1-2 and V is TRBV5-4; possibly TRBD1 for D (6 bases). CDR1 SGHNT and CDR2 YYREEE come from the germline V gene (reference sequence). This CDR3 is built from 14 residues. The V and J ends lost 4 bases and 4 bases respectively, with 14 bases between them. The CDR3 bases are TGTGCCAGCAGCCGGCCGGGACACCCCTATGGCTACACCTTC. Encoded protein: CASSRPGHPYGYTF.

This chain uses TRBV21-1 with TRBJ1-5. TRBV21-1 counts as a pseudogene. The CDR3 spans 14 residues. In nucleotides, the CDR3 is TGTGCCAGCAGCCGAGGGCAGTTCGCTCAGCCCCAGCATTTT. Translation gives CASSRGQFAQPQHF.

The chain links TRBV30 to TRBJ1-1; D remains unclear. The CDR3 has 13 amino acids. Between the trimmed V and J ends, which lost 4 bases and 4 bases, there was a span of 13 bases. Germline V gene sequence: CDR1 GTSNPN, CDR2 SVGIG (reference sequence). CDR3: CAWTVEGFTEAFF. In DNA form, the CDR3 reads TGTGCCTGGACCGTAGAAGGGTTCACTGAAGCTTTCTTT.

This sequence joins TRBV2 and TRBJ1-3; D remains ambiguous. V lost 7 bases and J lost 0, with 13 bases in between. In germline, CDR1 is SNHLY, CDR2 FYNNEI. The CDR3 length is 15 residues. CDR3 nucleotides: TGTGCCAGCACGGTTGGACGCAACTCTGGAAACACCATATATTTT. Amino acid sequence: CASTVGRNSGNTIYF. Looking up the rest from reference TRBV2 and TRBJ1-3 gives the full variable domain: EPEVTQTPSHQVTQMGQEVILRCVPISNHLYFYWYRQILGQKVEFLVSFYNNEISEKSEIFDDQFSVERPDGSNFTLKIRSTKLEDSAMYFCASTVGRNSGNTIYFGEGSWLTVV.

The gene calls are TRBV18 and TRBJ1-5; TRBD1 matches 9 bases. The CDR3 covers 15 residues. Germline assignment: CDR1 KGHSH and CDR2 LQKENI. J lost 4 bases, V lost 5 bases, and 6 bases had no gene match. CDR3 region: CASSSLGQGNQPQHF. CDR3 coding DNA: TGTGCCAGCTCAAGTTTGGGACAGGGAAATCAGCCCCAGCATTTT.

The genes are TRBV7-8 and TRBJ2-7; D remains unclear. V lost 5 bases, J lost 2 bases, and 13 bases lay in between. Germline lookup yields CDR1 SGHVS and CDR2 FQNEAQ. This CDR3 has 14 amino acids. This CDR3 is CASSPGPPPYEQYF. CDR3 bases: TGTGCCAGCAGCCCTGGGCCTCCACCCTACGAGCAGTACTTC.

This chain joins TRBV7-9 and TRBJ1-5, with a tentative D call TRBD1 (5 bases). V was shortened by 5 bases and J by 0 bases, with 11 bases between the two germline ends. The germline V gene encodes CDR1 SEHNR and CDR2 FQNEAQ (reference sequence). The CDR3 length is 15 residues. The CDR3 DNA reads TGTGCCAGCAGCCCGGGACGGAATAGCAATCAGCCCCAGCATTTT. It codes for CASSPGRNSNQPQHF.

This clone was observed a few times. The identical CDR3 is also encoded by other nucleotide sequences in the sample. The J gene is TRBJ1-1, the V gene TRBV2, with D unresolved. The CDR3 covers 13 residues. Trimming took off 7 bases at V and 2 bases at J, with 11 bases between the two ends. Germline V lookup: CDR1 SNHLY, CDR2 FYNNEI. The CDR3 DNA is TGTGCCAGCAAAGGAGGCAGAAACACTGAAGCTTTCTTT. As protein: CASKGGRNTEAFF.

The gene calls are TRBV2 and TRBJ2-3; D possibly corresponds to TRBD2 (6 bases). Germline CDR1 SNHLY, CDR2 FYNNEI. The CDR3 length is 15 residues. The ends were cut back, 10 bases at V and 2 bases at J, with 19 bases in the middle. In DNA, the CDR3 is TGTGCCACCTCCTCGAGGACTACCCACACAGATACGCAGTATTTT. As protein: CATSSRTTHTDTQYF.

The chain couples TRBV5-1 to TRBJ2-3; D is unresolved. Deletions cut 2 bases from V and 1 base from J, with 17 bases between. The CDR3 has 17 amino acids. CDR1 and CDR2 (germline): SGHRS, YFSETQ. The CDR3 DNA sequence: TGCGCCAGCAGCTTCACCTCTGCGCCAGGAGGCACAGATACGCAGTATTTT. This translates into CASSFTSAPGGTDTQYF.